This is a list of T cell receptor beta chains from one sample in a study of T cell repertoires in cytomegalovirus infection. Their antigens remain unidentified. TCRdb independently ran MiXCR on the reads; one entry per CDR3 protein. The repertoire has hundreds of thousands of distinct CDR3 sequences, roughly a third of them found once; the top ten carry about 18%. The specimen was cultured PBMCs, collected from culture after CMV antigen stimulation. Receptor source: a human donor in good health (CMV status not recorded). Some clones in this sample may be carry-over from other donors' samples. CDR3s leave out the opening cysteine and the closing phenylalanine or tryptophan. Fields, in order: clone size, J gene, V gene, CDR3 protein. Part of the rows lack a size; the others show once, few, many or a class for expanded clones.

abundance: few; j_gene: TRBJ2-5; v_gene: TRBV2; CDR3aa: ASSGTFGETQY
abundance: -; j_gene: TRBJ1-4; v_gene: TRBV7-9; CDR3aa: ASSKSDRAPLREKLS
abundance: -; j_gene: TRBJ2-2; v_gene: TRBV19; CDR3aa: ASCGGRGRPF
abundance: -; j_gene: TRBJ2-3; v_gene: TRBV25-1; CDR3aa: ASSEPHTDTQY
abundance: -; j_gene: TRBJ2-5; v_gene: TRBV4-1; CDR3aa: ASSQLYLGETQY
abundance: -; j_gene: TRBJ2-5; v_gene: TRBV12-3/TRBV12-4; CDR3aa: ASSFWSEETQY
abundance: many; j_gene: TRBJ1-6; v_gene: TRBV7-2; CDR3aa: ASSQGTENSPLH
abundance: -; j_gene: TRBJ2-5; v_gene: TRBV5-6; CDR3aa: ASSLPGQGLETQY
abundance: -; j_gene: TRBJ2-2; v_gene: TRBV7-9; CDR3aa: ASSLSQAGELF
abundance: -; j_gene: TRBJ2-1; v_gene: TRBV10-3; CDR3aa: AISSRTSGGYNEQF
abundance: -; j_gene: TRBJ2-1; v_gene: TRBV7-8; CDR3aa: ASSLDPGSSYNEQF